This T cell receptor beta chain was documented in a study of Tregs in tolerant kidney transplant recipients. Study conclusions and caveats: Some patients' samples used different primers over time, so nucleotide sequences weren't comparable. This study did not directly address biological reproducibility. Antigen-driven expansion was suggested because donor-specific Tregs expanded more than all Tregs in tolerant patients.

This table comes from immunoSEQ multiplex PCR, and its TCRdb copy is limited to in-frame clones, with some not included. The sample holds some 15,000 clones. Related graft donors supplied nonmyeloablative bone marrow transplants, and mixed chimerism was transient. CD4+CD25+CD127- Tregs, CD4+CD25- non-Tregs, CD4 and CD8 cells were sorted. The germline CDR1 and CDR2 sequences are DFQATT and SNEGSKA (reference sequence). There are 15 residues in the CDR3. V shed 6 bases and J shed 2 bases, with 19 bases lying between them. To note about this clone: The antigen is not known. The missing CDR3 end, 3 residues past where the read stops, is filled in from the germline J gene.

This sample comprised CD4+ T cells from blood (PBMCs), obtained 12 months after the transplant. This receptor was obtained from a human patient who received a combined kidney and bone marrow transplant. Some T cells may be graft donor cells. The genes are TRBV20-1 and TRBJ2-5, with D possibly TRBD1 on 5 matching bases. The DNA read from the CDR3 is TGCAGTGCGGTAGACGTCGTCAGGGATCAAGAGACC. Protein sequence: CSAVDVVRDQET. The whole CDR3 sequence reads CSAVDVVRDQETQYF.